The TCR beta chain under discussion was sequenced for a study of blood T cell repertoires in COVID-19. Study context: Acute and convalescent COVID-19 specimens originated in the United States, Italy and Spain.

Original methodology: The assay estimated nucleated cells by amplifying reference gene primers. Clones were sequenced by immunoSEQ multiplex PCR, and TCRdb holds only the in-frame ones, with some missing. The V and J calls and clone size are taken from that table; D and trimming were inferred from the DNA. The sample has hundreds of thousands of clones, 86% seen once; the top ten hold under 1.5%. Sample: peripheral blood. This clonotype was obtained from a woman in her thirties with active or convalescent COVID-19.

The CDR3 here is CASSRSGSSYNEQFF. CDR3 in DNA: TGTGCCAGCAGCCGCAGCGGGAGCTCCTACAATGAGCAGTTCTTC. J is TRBJ2-1 and V is TRBV11-2, with 8 bases fitting TRBD2. This CDR3 spans 15 amino acids. V lost 5 bases and J lost 0; bases outside the gene matches: 3. CDR1 and CDR2 from the germline V gene are SGHAT and FQNNGV.